The 3 T cell receptor beta chains listed next were all sequenced from one sample in a study of graft-versus-host responses after intestinal transplantation. These receptors have no known antigen. Assay used: immunoSEQ multiplex PCR; TCRdb lists only in-frame clones, some missing. The data hold roughly 92,000 clones, with 90% observed a single time. This specimen consisted of unstimulated CD4+ T cells sorted from spleen or lymph node cells, obtained before intestinal transplant. The origin of the receptors is a human donor who received an intestinal transplant.

This chain connects TRBV11-2 to TRBJ2-1, with D possibly being TRBD2 (6 bases). Germline V lookup: CDR1 SGHAT, CDR2 FQNNGV. Trimming cost V 1 base and J 0 bases, with 10 bases left between them. The CDR3 runs to 16 residues. This chain's CDR3 is CASSLVAGSSYNEQFF. Here the CDR3 DNA reads TGTGCCAGCAGCTTAGTTGCGGGGAGCTCCTACAATGAGCAGTTCTTC. Looking up the rest from reference TRBV11-2 and TRBJ2-1 gives the full variable domain: EAGVAQSPRYKIIEKRQSVAFWCNPISGHATLYWYQQILGQGPKLLIQFQNNGVVDDSQLPKDRFSAERLKGVDSTLKIQPAKLEDSAVYLCASSLVAGSSYNEQFFGPGTRLTVL.

The genes are TRBV6-1 and TRBJ2-5, with 9 nucleotides matching TRBD2. The CDR3 runs 14 residues. Losses at the gene ends were 8 bases for V and 2 bases for J; bases not matched to a gene: 6. The V gene's germline CDR1 is MNHNS and CDR2 SASEGT. The CDR3 DNA is TGTGCCAGCGTTCGCGGGGGGGTTCAAGAGACCCAGTACTTC. Encoded protein: CASVRGGVQETQYF.

With regard to this clone: Other DNA sequences within the sample encode an identical CDR3. The chain has TRBV5-1 and TRBJ1-1; D perhaps matches TRBD1 (5 bases). The CDR3 consists of 13 residues. Per the germline V gene, CDR1 is SGHRS and CDR2 is YFSETQ. V was trimmed by 4 bases and J by 1 base, leaving 8 bases between them. CDR3 DNA: TGCGCCAGCAGCCTTCAGGGGAACACTGAAGCTTTCTTT. Translation gives CASSLQGNTEAFF.